The 12 T cell receptor beta chains in this list originate from one sample, sequenced in a study of CD8 T cells in ankylosing spondylitis. TCRdb reprocessed the 5' RACE reads via MiXCR and lists one record per CDR3 protein. The sample lists about 130,000 distinct CDR3 sequences; about a tenth were seen once. Sequencing was carried out using blood, either unsorted or a sorted T cell fraction (not recorded which). All receptors derive from a male donor with ankylosing spondylitis or in good health (not recorded which).

This clonotype was counted only a few times. The chain joins TRBV18 to TRBJ1-4; no reliable D call. The V and J ends lost 6 bases and 1 base respectively, with 6 bases between them. Germline CDR1 is KGHSH and CDR2 is LQKENI. This CDR3 is 13 amino acids long. The CDR3 DNA reads TGTGCCAGCTCTTATGGAACTAATGAAAAACTGTTTTTT. Residues: CASSYGTNEKLFF. The entire variable domain, with the rest obtained from reference TRBV18 and TRBJ1-4, is as follows: NAGVMQNPRHLVRRRGQEARLRCSPMKGHSHVYWYRQLPEEGLKFMVYLQKENIIDESGMPKERFSAEFPKEGPSILRIQQVVRGDSAAYFCASSYGTNEKLFFGSGTQLSVL.

This clonotype appeared many times. The chain uses TRBV20-1 and TRBJ2-7, with 9 bases matching TRBD1. V trimming: 0 bases; J trimming: 7 bases; junction bases outside the gene matches: 10. The CDR3 has 15 residues. Per germline, CDR1 DFQATT and CDR2 SNEGSKA (reference sequence). The CDR3 sequence: CSARDQDRGRREQYF. The CDR3 bases are TGCAGTGCTAGAGATCAGGACAGGGGACGTCGTGAGCAGTACTTC.

This clonotype has at least ten counts. CDR3 protein: CASSPTGQGFTDTQYF. CDR3 sequence (DNA): TGTGCCAGCAGCCCCACGGGACAGGGCTTTACAGATACGCAGTATTTT. This chain joins TRBV7-2 and TRBJ2-3; 9 bases agree with TRBD1. Germline-derived CDR1 and CDR2 are SGHTA and FQGNSA. V shed 5 bases and J 3 bases; nucleotides not matched to a gene: 9. The CDR3 is 16 amino acids.

This clonotype occurred a few times. The V call is TRBV20-1, the J call TRBJ2-3; unclear D gene. This CDR3 has 12 residues. Germline V gives CDR1 DFQATT, CDR2 SNEGSKA (reference sequence). The germline V and J ends were trimmed by 5 bases and 5 bases, with 11 bases remaining between them. CDR3 loop: CSAEYTVDTQYF. The CDR3 DNA follows: TGCAGTGCTGAATACACAGTAGATACGCAGTATTTT.

This clonotype was detected ten times or more. V gene TRBV20-1 combines with J gene TRBJ2-7, with a weak D call TRBD2 (6 bases). The CDR3 loop spans 13 amino acids. Germline CDR1 and CDR2: DFQATT and SNEGSKA (reference sequence). Trimming cost V 6 bases and J 3 bases, with 15 bases left between them. CDR3 amino acids: CSAEGKLGYEQYF. The DNA for the CDR3 is TGCAGTGCGGAGGGCAAACTGGGCTACGAGCAGTACTTC.

This clonotype was counted at least ten times. The rearrangement uses TRBV27 and TRBJ2-5; TRBD2 matches at 10 bases. The junction had 4 bases not matched to a gene; V was cut back by 0 bases and J by 3 bases. Germline CDR1 and CDR2: MNHEY and SMNVEV (reference sequence). This CDR3 is 16 amino acids long. CDR3 coding DNA: TGTGCCAGCAGTTTATCGGGGCTAGCGGGAGAAGAGACCCAGTACTTC. It specifies CASSLSGLAGEETQYF.

This clonotype has just a few counts. Here the CDR3 reads CSLASTDTQYF. CDR3 nucleotides: TGCTCTTTGGCTAGCACAGATACGCAGTATTTT. V gene TRBV29-1 combines with J gene TRBJ2-3; no firm D call. Germline CDR1 is SQVTM and CDR2 is ANQGSEA. This CDR3 has 11 residues.

The sample holds a few counts of this clonotype. The gene calls are TRBV5-1 and TRBJ2-7; TRBD2 aligns across 9 bases. CDR3 size: 16 residues. The germline gives CDR1 SGHRS, CDR2 YFSETQ. V was pared by 2 bases and J by 1 base, with 7 bases of the junction left unmatched. The CDR3: CASSFLAGSPSYEQYF. In nucleotides, the CDR3 is TGCGCCAGCAGCTTTCTAGCGGGGTCGCCGTCCTACGAGCAGTACTTC.

This clonotype was detected many times. This chain links TRBV19 with TRBJ2-5; 11 nucleotides agree with TRBD2. CDR1 is LNHDA, CDR2 SQIVND, per germline (reference sequence). Trimming removed 6 bases from V and 4 bases from J; junction bases left unmatched: 7. The CDR3 extends over 15 amino acids. The CDR3 DNA follows: TGTGCCAGTAGCCAACTCACTAGCGGGAGAGAGACCCAGTACTTC. As protein: CASSQLTSGRETQYF.

The chain joins TRBV7-2 to TRBJ2-3; D is ambiguous. The CDR3 runs 14 residues. Deletions cut 6 bases from V and 3 bases from J, with 13 bases between. CDR1 is SGHTA and CDR2 is FQGNSA in the germline V gene. This CDR3 is CASSYIGRTDTQYF. CDR3 DNA sequence: TGTGCCAGCAGTTACATAGGTCGGACAGATACGCAGTATTTT.

The J gene is TRBJ2-3, the V gene TRBV7-6, with unresolved D. Trimming removed 5 bases at V and 0 bases at J, with 12 bases between. The CDR3 extends over 15 amino acids. Germline assignment: CDR1 SGHVS and CDR2 FNYEAQ. The CDR3 coding sequence is TGTGCCAGCAGCCCCCTCCTCGCTAGCACAGATACGCAGTATTTT. As protein: CASSPLLASTDTQYF.

This clonotype was observed many times. V is TRBV4-3 and J is TRBJ2-1; no definite D call. CDR3 size: 16 residues. Trimming pared 3 bases from V and 7 bases from J, leaving 19 bases between. Germline lookup yields CDR1 LGHNA and CDR2 YSLEER. The CDR3 DNA sequence: TGCGCCAGCAGCCAGGACCTCAGGCAGGATCTAAATGAGCAGTTCTTC. Its translation: CASSQDLRQDLNEQFF.